This passage covers 9 T cell receptor beta chains from one sample sequenced in a study of PD-1 blockade in classical Hodgkin lymphoma. All patients experienced relapse after autologous stem cell transplantation, and brentuximab vedotin exposure was variable. The data were produced by immunoSEQ multiplex PCR, yet TCRdb's version contains in-frame clones alone and is incomplete. The sample holds about 4,300 clones, around 62% seen once. The sample here was peripheral blood mononuclear cells (PBMCs), taken at baseline. The receptor source for this set is a human donor with classical Hodgkin lymphoma.

The chain links TRBV6-1 to TRBJ2-7; 8 bases map to TRBD2. The V gene's germline CDR1 is MNHNS and CDR2 SASEGT. The CDR3 is 17 residues long. The V gene end was trimmed by 3 bases and the J gene end by 3 bases; junction bases not matched to a gene: 13. CDR3 region: CASSDPVPTLAGYEQYF. In DNA form, the CDR3 reads TGTGCCAGCAGTGACCCGGTCCCAACGCTAGCGGGCTACGAGCAGTACTTC.

The CDR3 DNA is TGCAGCGTTCCCGGACAGGGTTACAACGAGCAGTACTTC. It codes for CSVPGQGYNEQYF. The V call is TRBV29-1, the J call TRBJ2-7; 8 bases are shared with TRBD1. The CDR3 length is 13 residues. The junction had 8 bases not matched to a gene; V was cut back by 5 bases and J by 5 bases. Germline V lookup: CDR1 SQVTM, CDR2 ANQGSEA.

This clone is a singleton in its sample. The gene calls are TRBV7-2 and TRBJ1-4; 7 positions match TRBD1. J was trimmed by 12 bases and V by 11 bases; bases with no gene match: 15. In germline, CDR1 is SGHTA, CDR2 FQGNSA. This CDR3 has 13 amino acids. The CDR3 loop is CAVRDSQEEELFF. DNA for the CDR3: TGTGCCGTCCGGGACAGCCAAGAGGAGGAACTGTTTTTT.

V gene TRBV30 combines with J gene TRBJ2-7; TRBD2 is a possible D gene (5 bases). CDR3 length: 14 residues. V lost 1 base, J lost 3 bases, and 13 bases lay in between. CDR1 is GTSNPN, CDR2 SVGIG, per germline (reference sequence). The CDR3 region has the DNA TGTGCCTGGAGTGAGGGAGTTGGGAACTACGAGCAGTACTTC. Translating it yields CAWSEGVGNYEQYF. The full variable domain, with the rest looked up from reference TRBV30 and TRBJ2-7, is SQTIHQWPATLVQPVGSPLSLECTVEGTSNPNLYWYRQAAGRGLQLLFYSVGIGQISSEVPQNLSASRPQDRQFILSSKKLLLSDSGFYLCAWSEGVGNYEQYFGPGTRLTVT.

The chain joins TRBV6-5 to TRBJ2-7; D uncertain. This CDR3 spans 13 amino acids. Germline values: CDR1 MNHEY, CDR2 SVGAGI. With 10 bases removed from V and 5 bases from J, the gap between germline ends came to 18 bases. CDR3 in amino acids: CANTSGGFDEQYF. The CDR3 DNA sequence: TGTGCCAACACCTCCGGTGGATTCGACGAGCAGTACTTC.

The CDR3, as DNA: TGTGCCAGCAGCCCACGTAACCAAGTACTGAACTATGGCTACACCTTC. Protein: CASSPRNQVLNYGYTF. The genes are TRBV11-1 and TRBJ1-2; D unclear. Trimming took 5 bases from V and 2 from J, leaving 18 bases between them. Germline-derived CDR1 and CDR2 are SGHAT and FQDESV (reference sequence). This CDR3 contains 16 residues.

Turning to this clone: Other nucleotide sequences in the sample specify the same CDR3. The chain combines TRBV19 with TRBJ1-1; D is uncertain. The CDR3 extends over 13 amino acids. Germline V gene data show CDR1 as LNHDA and CDR2 as SQIVND (reference sequence). The V end lost 3 bases, the J end lost 2 bases, and 7 bases lay between the germline ends. CDR3 DNA: TGTGCCAGTAGTATCGGCCGAAACACTGAAGCTTTCTTT. This codes for CASSIGRNTEAFF.

The chain carries TRBV12-5 and TRBJ1-1, with D tentatively TRBD1 (5 bases). The CDR3 runs to 11 residues. CDR1 is LGHNT and CDR2 is FRNRAP in the germline V gene. V lost 7 bases, J lost 6 bases, and 9 bases lay in between. This CDR3 is CASAAGPEAFF. CDR3 sequence (DNA): TGTGCTAGTGCCGCAGGGCCTGAAGCTTTCTTT.

The V gene is TRBV9, the J gene TRBJ2-5; the match to TRBD2 covers 11 bases. After removal of 2 bases from V and 2 bases from J, the junction contained 5 bases not matched to a gene. CDR1 is SGDLS and CDR2 is YYNGEE in the germline V gene. The CDR3 has 16 amino acids. The CDR3 DNA follows: TGTGCCAGCAGCGTGGGGACTAGCGGTAAACAAGAGACCCAGTACTTC. Translation gives CASSVGTSGKQETQYF.